Listed here are 19 T cell receptor beta chains from one sample, sequenced in a study of blood T cell repertoires in COVID-19. Repertoires were generated with immunoSEQ multiplex PCR, while TCRdb's copy carries only in-frame clones and drops some. Here the sample spans 150,000 to 200,000 clones, 86% being singletons. The source material was peripheral blood. These receptors all stem from an older woman with COVID-19, enrolled during active disease.

The rearrangement joins TRBV29-1 to TRBJ1-3; unclear D gene. CDR3 length: 12 residues. Trimming took off 4 bases at V and 0 bases at J, with 4 bases between the two ends. Germline V lookup: CDR1 SQVTM, CDR2 ANQGSEA. In DNA form, the CDR3 reads TGCAGCGTTGCGTACTCTGGAAACACCATATATTTT. Its protein is CSVAYSGNTIYF.

This sequence joins TRBV28 and TRBJ2-7; maybe TRBD1 (6 bases). V was pared by 6 bases and J by 7 bases, with 13 bases between. CDR3 size: 12 residues. CDR1 MDHEN and CDR2 SYDVKM come from the germline V gene. In nucleotides, the CDR3 is TGTGCCAGCAGGACTCAAGGGGGAGAGCAGTACTTC. Amino acids: CASRTQGGEQYF.

This chain uses TRBV29-1 with TRBJ2-2; the match to TRBD2 covers 7 bases. The CDR3 is 14 residues long. J gave up 5 bases and V 5 bases, and 8 bases lay outside the gene matches. Germline assignment: CDR1 SQVTM and CDR2 ANQGSEA. The CDR3 sequence: CSVRTGGETGELFF. CDR3 sequence (DNA): TGCAGCGTTCGGACGGGGGGAGAAACCGGGGAGCTGTTTTTT.

J is TRBJ1-3 and V is TRBV3-1 (or the pseudogene TRBV3-2); D is unclear. Per germline, CDR1 LGHDT and CDR2 YNNKEL (reference sequence). The CDR3 spans 15 residues. V lost 1 base, J lost 0 bases, and 7 bases lay in between. In DNA form, the CDR3 reads TGTGCCAGCAGCCAAGGCAGGTCCTCTGGAAACACCATATATTTT. This codes for CASSQGRSSGNTIYF.

The chain is built from TRBV2 and TRBJ1-1; D remains unclear. Germline assignment: CDR1 SNHLY and CDR2 FYNNEI. V was clipped by 3 bases and J by 1 base, with 3 bases between them. This CDR3 has 12 residues. The CDR3 coding sequence is TGTGCCAGCAGTGACAGGAACACTGAAGCTTTCTTT. It specifies CASSDRNTEAFF.

The genes are TRBV18 and TRBJ1-1, with 10 bases identical to TRBD1. Trimming cost V 4 bases and J 4 bases; bases outside gene matches: 6. Germline V gene lookup returns CDR1 KGHSH and CDR2 LQKENI. The CDR3 spans 15 residues. The CDR3 nucleotides are TGTGCCAGCTCACTAACCGGGACAGGGGCCACTGAAGCTTTCTTT. The encoded protein is CASSLTGTGATEAFF.

The J gene is TRBJ2-7, the V gene TRBV6-6; D might be TRBD2 (5 bases). The CDR3 is made up of 15 amino acids. Per the germline V gene, CDR1 is MNHNY and CDR2 is SVGAGI (reference sequence). V lost 8 bases and J lost 2, with 19 bases in between. The DNA of the CDR3 is TGTGCCAGCGTTGAATCGGGGATGTGGACCTACGAGCAGTACTTC. It yields the protein CASVESGMWTYEQYF.

The genes are TRBV19 and TRBJ2-7; a possible D gene is TRBD2 (6 bases). From germline, CDR1 is LNHDA and CDR2 SQIVND (reference sequence). There are 14 residues in the CDR3. The V gene lost 1 base and the J gene lost 0 bases, with 7 bases spanning the gap. CDR3 sequence (DNA): TGTGCCAGTAGTATAGGGCGGGACTCCTACGAGCAGTACTTC. As protein: CASSIGRDSYEQYF.

For the CDR3, the DNA is TGTGCCACCAGTGACATACCGGGACTAGCCAATGAGCAGTTCTTC. Encoded protein: CATSDIPGLANEQFF. The chain carries TRBV24-1 and TRBJ2-1, with 9 bases lining up with TRBD2. This CDR3 is 15 amino acids long. V dropped 4 bases and J dropped 6; count of bases not matched to a gene: 6. In germline, CDR1 is KGHDR, CDR2 SFDVKD.

V gene TRBV6-2 or TRBV6-3 combines with J gene TRBJ2-1, with D maybe TRBD2 (5 bases). The CDR3 has 17 residues. The V gene lost 0 bases and the J gene lost 0 bases, with 12 bases spanning the gap. Germline V CDR1 and CDR2: MNHEY, SVGEGT. CDR3 in amino acids: CASSYSTAGSSYNEQFF. In DNA form, the CDR3 reads TGTGCCAGCAGTTACTCGACGGCGGGCTCCTCCTACAATGAGCAGTTCTTC.

This chain links TRBV5-1 with TRBJ2-7; 8 positions match TRBD2. Germline CDR1 reads SGHRS; CDR2 reads YFSETQ. This CDR3 is built from 19 residues. The junction had 20 bases not matched to a gene; V was cut back by 4 bases and J by 2 bases. The CDR3 region has the DNA TGCGCCAGCAGCCGAGCCAATACTTCCGCGCGGGGGGCAGCCTACGAGCAGTACTTC. It encodes CASSRANTSARGAAYEQYF. The complete variable domain, with remaining parts taken from reference TRBV5-1 and TRBJ2-7, reads KAGVTQTPRYLIKTRGQQVTLSCSPISGHRSVSWYQQTPGQGLQFLFEYFSETQRNKGNFPGRFSGRQFSNSRSEMNVSTLELGDSALYLCASSRANTSARGAAYEQYFGPGTRLTVT.

This sequence joins TRBV2 and TRBJ2-1, with TRBD2 matching 8 bases. The trim removed 6 bases at V and 10 bases at J, leaving 8 bases unmatched. The CDR3 totals 13 residues. CDR1 is SNHLY and CDR2 is FYNNEI in the germline V gene. This CDR3 reads CASSTSGPWEQFF. Here the CDR3 DNA reads TGTGCCAGCAGCACTAGCGGCCCCTGGGAGCAGTTCTTC.

This sequence joins TRBV5-1 and TRBJ2-1; 13 positions agree with TRBD2. CDR1 SGHRS and CDR2 YFSETQ come from the germline V gene. After removal of 4 bases from V and 9 bases from J, the junction contained 7 bases not matched to a gene. The CDR3 loop spans 15 amino acids. CDR3 nucleotide sequence: TGCGCCAGCAGCATCGGACTAGCGGGAGCGGGTGAGCAGTTCTTC. Residues: CASSIGLAGAGEQFF. The full variable domain, rest sourced from reference TRBV5-1 and TRBJ2-1, is KAGVTQTPRYLIKTRGQQVTLSCSPISGHRSVSWYQQTPGQGLQFLFEYFSETQRNKGNFPGRFSGRQFSNSRSEMNVSTLELGDSALYLCASSIGLAGAGEQFFGPGTRLTVL.

The chain is built from TRBV12-3 or TRBV12-4 and TRBJ1-2; 7 bases fit TRBD1. J gave up 8 bases and V 3 bases, and 6 bases lay outside the gene matches. The CDR3 runs to 13 residues. DNA of the CDR3: TGTGCCAGCAGTTTCTTGACAGGGAGAGGCTACACCTTC. Translation gives CASSFLTGRGYTF.

The rearrangement uses TRBV6-5 and TRBJ2-7, with 7 bases lining up with TRBD1. The V and J ends lost 6 bases and 3 bases, in that order; junction bases with no gene match: 8. The CDR3 has 14 amino acids. The germline CDR1 and CDR2 sequences are MNHEY and SVGAGI. CDR3 loop: CASRSPGQSYEQYF. In nucleotides, the CDR3 is TGTGCCAGCAGATCCCCGGGACAGAGCTACGAGCAGTACTTC.

The chain uses TRBV11-3 and TRBJ1-2, with no clear D. V was cut by 5 bases and J by 8 bases, with 27 bases left in between. The CDR3 sequence is 17 residues long. Germline V lookup: CDR1 SGHNT, CDR2 YENEEA. The DNA for the CDR3 is TGTGCCAGCAGCCACCCGGTGCCAGGACTCAACTACAAGGGCTACACCTTC. Its protein product is CASSHPVPGLNYKGYTF.

The chain carries TRBV4-1 and TRBJ1-1, with 10 bases aligning to TRBD1. This CDR3 has 18 amino acids. Looked up from germline, CDR1 is MGHRA and CDR2 is YSYEKL. V shed 0 bases, J shed 1 base, and the junction held 8 bases outside the gene matches. CDR3 DNA: TGCGCCAGCAGCCAAGATTCTCGACAGGGGGCCAAGAACACTGAAGCTTTCTTT. Translation gives CASSQDSRQGAKNTEAFF.

The chain couples TRBV7-2 to TRBJ2-1; 7 bases are shared with TRBD2. The CDR3 spans 16 residues. Germline CDR1 is SGHTA and CDR2 is FQGNSA. The ends lost 3 bases at V and 2 bases at J; junction bases unmatched: 7. The CDR3 DNA reads as TGTGCCAGCAGCTTTACCGGGACTAACCCCTACAATGAGCAGTTCTTC. Its protein product is CASSFTGTNPYNEQFF.

This clone has only a few counts. V gene TRBV11-3 combines with J gene TRBJ1-1, with D possibly being TRBD1 (6 bases). The germline V gene encodes CDR1 SGHNT and CDR2 YENEEA. Trimming left V 2 bases short and J 4 bases short, with 8 bases between. The CDR3 sequence is 13 residues long. As DNA, the CDR3 is TGTGCCAGCAGCTTACCAGGGGTCACTGAAGCTTTCTTT. It codes for CASSLPGVTEAFF. The full variable domain, rest sourced from reference TRBV11-3 and TRBJ1-1, is EAGVVQSPRYKIIEKKQPVAFWCNPISGHNTLYWYLQNLGQGPELLIRYENEEAVDDSQLPKDRFSAERLKGVDSTLKIQPAELGDSAVYLCASSLPGVTEAFFGQGTRLTVV.